One T cell receptor beta chain is described in this entry. No cognate antigen has been identified for it. No much larger clone is present one base from it, and per-base qualities are unavailable. Sequencing of the TRB variable region was done with the immunoSEQ hsTCRB v3.0 assay at survey level resolution. The target sequencing depth for TRB was about 40,000-50,000 T-cell genomes per sample. An Illumina MiSeq with a v3 150-cycle kit was used to sequence the pooled TRB libraries. The paper's processing steps were these. Repertoire analysis was performed in R inside a reproducible Nextflow workflow that covered QC, data transformation and analysis. LymphoSeq2, an R package for AIRR-Seq data exploration, was used to implement custom analyses. A few samples that produced fewer than 5000 total TRB sequences were removed, so under 200 HIV repertoires were analyzed. Among the approximately 200 retained HIV repertoires, 59 were collected before ART initiation and roughly 130 were collected after ART initiation. Repertoires were downsampled to 5000 TRB nucleotide sequences, and summary statistics were averaged over 100 downsampling iterations. The analysis kept only TRB sequences whose CDR3 regions were at least seven amino acids long. Diversity was measured with a Shannon entropy-derived clonality score and the Gini coefficient. In the repertoire networks, any two of the top 5000 CDR3 amino acid sequences were linked whenever the two sequences differed by an edit distance of one. GLIPH2 predicted antigen specificity groups and MHC restriction for TRB CDR3 amino acid sequences. To flag known associations with CMV, EBV, HIV or tissue antigens, CDR3 amino acid sequences were compared against VDJdb and McPAS-TCR. Pre-ART, post-ART and control groups were compared with Wilcoxon signed-rank tests and Holm-Bonferroni correction. What TCRdb holds here is the immuneACCESS table cut down to in-frame rearrangements. Part of the clones is not present; checked against another copy, under half of the missing clones reflect an unresolved V gene, and the others are unexplained. Clone size and the V and J calls come from that table; the DNA yielded D and trimming. The sample profile shows 15,000 to 20,000 clones; around 84% of them were found once. The top ten clonotypes cover roughly 4.5% of the sample.

The data derive from a study of long-term antiretroviral therapy in people with HIV (dated by TCRdb to 2021 to 2024). Describing the broader study: The earliest samples were collected roughly a decade before the 2015 WHO recommendation for immediate ART, at a time when ART was usually postponed until CD4 counts fell. A retrospective serial study tested whether ART initiation and durable HIV suppression were associated with changes in peripheral blood TRB repertoire composition and diversity. The cohort contributed about 180 cryopreserved PBMC samples from about 33 adults with confirmed HIV infection, collected serially over a mean of about six years (range 1-12). Eleven of the 30 participants with HIV were female. No cross-contamination during QIAcube processing was seen in test extractions of a monoclonal T-cell line run alongside 30 or so polyclonal samples.

Study-wide findings and limitations: The samples span the years 2004 to 2017, and the ART regimens used at that time may not be as effective as current regimens. Expanded TRB clones identified before ART initiation dominated the repertoire across all time points, though the dominance fluctuated and decreased in many PLHIV after ART. A significant increase in TRB diversity was found to be associated with ART initiation, although TRB diversity was observed to remain significantly below that of transplant donor controls even after long-term ART. No data were available on ART adherence, viral resistance or therapy changes, limiting inferences about post-ART repertoire changes. Compared with controls, HIV repertoires had narrower CDR3 length ranges, and the network structure pointed to an antigen-experienced repertoire that shifted only slightly toward naive after ART. Because cell numbers in pre-ART samples were limited, unsorted PBMC were profiled instead of sorted CD4+ and CD8+ T cells. Since PBMC availability was limited, sequencing covered only the TCR beta chain, with no alpha chain pairing.

Inclusion was restricted to participants for whom at least one PBMC sample before ART initiation and at least two post-ART samples were available. All participants with HIV were treated in the United States of America. Before DNA extraction, cryopreserved samples of roughly 0.9-11 million PBMC were thawed and then washed. At the time of the earliest PBMC sample, participants with HIV were aged between about 23 and 54 years. PBMC samples from each participant spanned 1-4 timepoints before ART initiation and 2-8 timepoints after ART initiation, with a median of 7 samples. Serial HIV viral load, CD4+ T-cell count, ART history and demographic data were obtained for every participant. Using a Qiagen kit on a QIAcube, genomic DNA was extracted from unsorted PBMC, with samples processed in batches of 12. The source is a man aged 18 to 30 with HIV. Specimen: unsorted PBMCs, collected 0.1 years before starting antiretroviral therapy.

The CDR3 region has the sequence CASSQVSSDEQFF. The DNA reads TGCGCCAGCAGCCAAGTGTCTAGCGATGAGCAGTTCTTC. The chain links TRBV4-1 with TRBJ2-1; a tentative D match to TRBD2 spans 6 bases. V was cut back by 1 base and J by 8 bases, leaving a gap of 9 bases between them. Per the germline V gene, MGHRA is the CDR1 and YSYEKL is the CDR2. The CDR3 has 13 amino acids, counting the end cysteine and phenylalanine. Only the CDR3 portion is preserved as DNA: 39 bases, with reading frame beginning at the first base.